Following are 25 T cell receptor beta chains from one sample sequenced in a study of T cell responses to AZD1222 COVID-19 vaccine. TCRdb's table, derived via immunoSEQ multiplex PCR, lists solely in-frame clones and lacks some. The repertoire holds 70,000 to 75,000 clones, with roughly 80% as singletons. Sequenced material: peripheral blood, taken 28 days after the second AZD1222 dose. These receptors were collected from an adult who received the AZD1222 COVID-19 vaccine.

The J gene is TRBJ2-3, the V gene TRBV7-6; 9 nucleotides line up with TRBD1. V gave up 0 bases and J gave up 4 bases; unmatched junction bases: 2. Germline V gene lookup returns CDR1 SGHVS and CDR2 FNYEAQ. This CDR3 contains 15 residues. The CDR3 DNA follows: TGTGCCAGCAGCTTAGCGGGACAGGGATCAGATACGCAGTATTTT. It translates to CASSLAGQGSDTQYF.

The chain is built from TRBV5-4 and TRBJ2-7, with D maybe TRBD1 (5 bases). From germline, CDR1 is SGHNT and CDR2 YYREEE (reference sequence). The CDR3 runs to 14 residues. The ends were cut back, 4 bases at V and 2 bases at J, with 13 bases in the middle. CDR3 in DNA: TGTGCCAGCAGCCCAGACAGCTCCGCCTACGAGCAGTACTTC. Its translation is CASSPDSSAYEQYF. The full variable domain, in which reference TRBV5-4 and TRBJ2-7 provide the parts outside the CDR3, is ETGVTQSPTHLIKTRGQQVTLRCSSQSGHNTVSWYQQALGQGPQFIFQYYREEENGRGNFPPRFSGLQFPNYSSELNVNALELDDSALYLCASSPDSSAYEQYFGPGTRLTVT.

The chain has TRBV6-5 and TRBJ2-2, with a possible D match to TRBD2 (5 bases). This CDR3 has 15 residues. The germline V gene encodes CDR1 MNHEY and CDR2 SVGAGI. V was shortened by 5 bases and J by 5 bases, with 15 bases between the two germline ends. CDR3 protein: CASSPRGSWTGELFF. CDR3 DNA sequence: TGTGCCAGCAGTCCCCGGGGAAGTTGGACCGGGGAGCTGTTTTTT.

The chain recombines TRBV28 with TRBJ1-5; D is unresolved. The CDR3 has 15 amino acids. Germline V gene sequence: CDR1 MDHEN, CDR2 SYDVKM. The V end lost 5 bases, the J end lost 2 bases, and 13 bases lay between the germline ends. The CDR3 sequence: CASSGEGSGNQPQHF. The CDR3 bases are TGTGCCAGCAGTGGGGAGGGTTCGGGCAATCAGCCCCAGCATTTT.

V gene TRBV7-9 combines with J gene TRBJ2-1; 14 bases are shared with TRBD2. Germline V CDR1 and CDR2: SEHNR, FQNEAQ (reference sequence). The CDR3 runs to 15 residues. J was trimmed by 10 bases and V by 5 bases; bases with no gene match: 7. This CDR3 reads CASSDGLAGGEEQFF. CDR3 nucleotide sequence: TGTGCCAGCAGCGACGGACTAGCGGGAGGAGAGGAGCAGTTCTTC.

V usage is TRBV5-6 and J usage is TRBJ2-3; 9 bases map to TRBD1. The J segment lost 4 bases and the V segment lost 5 bases, leaving 11 bases of the junction unmatched. Germline loops: CDR1 SGHDT, CDR2 YYEEEE. The CDR3 spans 16 residues. The CDR3 bases are TGTGCCAGCAGTTCGCACGGGACAGGGACTCCAGATACGCAGTATTTT. Translation gives CASSSHGTGTPDTQYF.

V is TRBV4-2 and J is TRBJ2-3, with 12 nucleotides matching TRBD2. This CDR3 region has 18 residues. The germline V gene has CDR1 LGHNA and CDR2 YNFKEQ. The V segment lost 1 base and the J segment 0 bases; nucleotides outside the gene matches: 5. The CDR3, as DNA: TGTGCCAGCAGCCAAGTGGCTAGCGGGAGGGCTAGCACAGATACGCAGTATTTT. Translated, it gives CASSQVASGRASTDTQYF.

This clone was observed a few times. This sequence joins TRBV11-3 and TRBJ2-1; TRBD2 aligns across 14 bases. From germline, CDR1 is SGHNT and CDR2 YENEEA. V shed 5 bases, J shed 3 bases, and the junction held 6 bases outside the gene matches. The CDR3 runs to 17 residues. The CDR3 loop is CASSPETSGGVYNEQFF. As DNA, the CDR3 is TGTGCCAGCAGCCCGGAGACTAGCGGGGGGGTCTACAATGAGCAGTTCTTC.

The chain employs TRBV4-3 and TRBJ2-3; D could derive from TRBD1 or TRBD2 (5 bases each). The germline V and J ends were trimmed by 0 bases and 7 bases, with 11 bases remaining between them. The CDR3 loop spans 14 amino acids. CDR1 is LGHNA and CDR2 is YSLEER in the germline V gene. CDR3 sequence (DNA): TGCGCCAGCAGCCAAGATCGGGACGGGTATACGCAGTATTTT. Encoded protein: CASSQDRDGYTQYF.

This clone was seen only once. This chain links TRBV21-1 with TRBJ2-7. TRBV21-1 is a recognized pseudogene. The CDR3 is 11 amino acids. The chain's CDR3 is CAITLWYEQYF. The CDR3 DNA reads as TGTGCCATCACGCTTTGGTACGAGCAGTACTTC.

This sequence joins TRBV6-6 and TRBJ2-7; weak D call: TRBD1 (6 bases). Germline V gives CDR1 MNHNY, CDR2 SVGAGI (reference sequence). Trimming removed 4 bases at V and 4 bases at J, with 8 bases between. The length of the CDR3 is 12 residues. CDR3 amino acids: CASSLQGYEQYF. The DNA for the CDR3 is TGTGCCAGCAGTTTACAGGGTTACGAGCAGTACTTC.

The chain couples TRBV27 to TRBJ2-5; maybe TRBD1 (6 bases). The CDR3 covers 14 residues. V dropped 2 bases and J dropped 2 bases, with 9 bases sitting between them. CDR1 is MNHEY and CDR2 is SMNVEV in the germline V gene (reference sequence). CDR3 nucleotides: TGTGCCAGCAGTTTAATGAGGGGGCAAGAGACCCAGTACTTC. Amino acids: CASSLMRGQETQYF.

This clone has a handful of counts. This chain connects TRBV9 to TRBJ2-2; D gene unclear. The CDR3 spans 13 residues. V was clipped by 5 bases and J by 5 bases, with 10 bases between them. Germline lookup yields CDR1 SGDLS and CDR2 YYNGEE. The CDR3 region is CASRHVGTGELFF. CDR3 nucleotides: TGTGCCAGCAGACATGTGGGGACCGGGGAGCTGTTTTTT.

V is TRBV6-1 and J is TRBJ1-6; D not certain. The germline gives CDR1 MNHNS, CDR2 SASEGT. The CDR3 consists of 15 residues. V shed 2 bases and J shed 5 bases, with 10 bases lying between them. The CDR3 DNA is TGTGCCAGCAGTGAAAGGACGTCTAATAATTCACCCCTCCACTTT. It codes for CASSERTSNNSPLHF.

This sequence joins TRBV7-9 and TRBJ1-2; D is perhaps TRBD1 (5 bases). The V gene's germline CDR1 is SEHNR and CDR2 FQNEAQ (reference sequence). This CDR3 contains 14 residues. V lost 6 bases, J lost 6 bases, and 17 bases lay in between. The chain's CDR3 is CASSPGGFSDGYTF. CDR3 in DNA: TGTGCCAGCAGTCCCGGGGGGTTTAGCGATGGCTACACCTTC.

The chain combines TRBV28 with TRBJ2-3, with unresolved D. CDR1 is MDHEN, CDR2 SYDVKM, per germline. Trimming removed 8 bases from V and 1 base from J, with 19 bases in between. CDR3 size: 16 residues. Here the CDR3 DNA reads TGTGCCAGCTTACCCTGGGTAGTCGCTGGCACAGATACGCAGTATTTT. It translates to CASLPWVVAGTDTQYF.

The chain joins TRBV25-1 to TRBJ2-2, with D possibly being TRBD2 (5 bases). Trimming removed 5 bases at V and 8 bases at J, with 15 bases between. This CDR3 is built from 14 residues. The germline V gene encodes CDR1 MGHDK and CDR2 SYGVNS. The CDR3 loop reads CASSSGREIGELFF. The CDR3 DNA reads TGTGCCAGCAGTTCTGGTCGGGAAATTGGGGAGCTGTTTTTT. Full variable domain (missing parts from reference TRBV25-1 and TRBJ2-2): EADIYQTPRYLVIGTGKKITLECSQTMGHDKMYWYQQDPGMELHLIHYSYGVNSTEKGDLSSESTVSRIRTEHFPLTLESARPSHTSQYLCASSSGREIGELFFGEGSRLTVL.

The rearrangement uses TRBV7-3 and TRBJ2-1; TRBD2 agrees at 11 bases. CDR1 SGHTA and CDR2 FQGTGA come from the germline V gene. Losses at the gene ends were 4 bases for V and 5 bases for J; bases not matched to a gene: 4. This CDR3 is built from 15 residues. As DNA, the CDR3 is TGTGCCAGCAGCTCGGGGACTAGCGGTAACAATGAGCAGTTCTTC. It is translated as CASSSGTSGNNEQFF.

The V gene is TRBV7-9, the J gene TRBJ1-5; D call uncertain. V shed 1 base and J shed 2 bases, with 9 bases lying between them. Germline V CDR1 and CDR2: SEHNR, FQNEAQ (reference sequence). This CDR3 is built from 15 residues. CDR3: CASSLGAWGNQPQHF. The CDR3 DNA reads TGTGCCAGCAGCTTAGGGGCGTGGGGCAATCAGCCCCAGCATTTT.

The genes are TRBV7-2 and TRBJ1-5; D is undetermined. The germline V gene has CDR1 SGHTA and CDR2 FQGNSA. V dropped 4 bases and J dropped 3 bases, with 7 bases sitting between them. This CDR3 spans 13 amino acids. The CDR3 nucleotides are TGTGCCAGCAGCTGGGCCGCCAATCAGCCCCAGCATTTT. It is translated as CASSWAANQPQHF.

The genes are TRBV19 and TRBJ2-3; possible D gene TRBD2, 6 bases. The germline V gene encodes CDR1 LNHDA and CDR2 SQIVND (reference sequence). Trimming removed 10 bases from V and 6 bases from J, with 23 bases in between. This CDR3 contains 15 residues. In nucleotides, the CDR3 is TGTGCCACCACGACCATAACGGGGGATGGGGATACGCAGTATTTT. Residues: CATTTITGDGDTQYF.

The chain has TRBV11-2 and TRBJ2-2; the D gene is possibly TRBD2 (6 bases). Looked up from germline, CDR1 is SGHAT and CDR2 is FQNNGV. The CDR3 spans 15 residues. V lost 5 bases, J lost 7 bases, and 17 bases lay in between. The CDR3 DNA sequence: TGTGCCAGCAGCCCAGGGTTAGGAGGGATCGGGGAGCTGTTTTTT. Protein product: CASSPGLGGIGELFF.

The chain links TRBV11-2 to TRBJ2-1, with TRBD2 as a possible D gene (6 bases). Germline values: CDR1 SGHAT, CDR2 FQNNGV. Trimming stripped 2 bases from V and 6 bases from J, with 23 bases between. This CDR3 contains 18 residues. The CDR3 loop is CASSLSPSGRSGFNEQFF. In DNA, the CDR3 is TGTGCCAGCAGCTTATCGCCAAGCGGGCGGAGCGGCTTCAATGAGCAGTTCTTC.

The chain uses TRBV13 and TRBJ2-7; D is unclear. CDR3 length equals 14 residues. V dropped 0 bases and J dropped 1 base, with 7 bases sitting between them. Germline CDR1 is PRHDT and CDR2 is FYEKMQ (reference sequence). The CDR3 nucleotides read TGTGCCAGCAGCTTAGGCGATGCATCCTACGAGCAGTACTTC. Translating it yields CASSLGDASYEQYF. Full variable domain (outside the CDR3, taken from reference TRBV13 and TRBJ2-7): AAGVIQSPRHLIKEKRETATLKCYPIPRHDTVYWYQQGPGQDPQFLISFYEKMQSDKGSIPDRFSAQQFSDYHSELNMSSLELGDSALYFCASSLGDASYEQYFGPGTRLTVT.

The chain combines TRBV20-1 with TRBJ2-7, with D uncertain. Trimming took 5 bases from V and 2 from J, leaving 7 bases between them. The CDR3 consists of 11 residues. Germline lookup yields CDR1 DFQATT and CDR2 SNEGSKA (reference sequence). The CDR3 region is CSAELTYEQYF. CDR3 nucleotide sequence: TGCAGTGCTGAACTCACCTACGAGCAGTACTTC.